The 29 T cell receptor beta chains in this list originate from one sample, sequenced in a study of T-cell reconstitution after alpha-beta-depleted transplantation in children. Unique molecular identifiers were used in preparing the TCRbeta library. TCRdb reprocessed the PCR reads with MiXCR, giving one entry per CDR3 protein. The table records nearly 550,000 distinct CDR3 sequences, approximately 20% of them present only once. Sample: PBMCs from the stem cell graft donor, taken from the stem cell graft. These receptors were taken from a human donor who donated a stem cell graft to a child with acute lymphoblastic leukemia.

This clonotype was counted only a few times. CDR3 region: CASRFRTGLKGKMDEKLFF. The CDR3, as DNA: TGTGCCAGCAGATTTAGGACAGGGTTAAAGGGGAAGATGGATGAAAAACTGTTTTTT. V usage is TRBV11-2 and J usage is TRBJ1-4, with 8 bases lining up with TRBD1. The CDR3 length is 19 residues. Looked up from germline, CDR1 is SGHAT and CDR2 is FQNNGV. Trimming cost V 6 bases and J 6 bases; bases outside gene matches: 21.

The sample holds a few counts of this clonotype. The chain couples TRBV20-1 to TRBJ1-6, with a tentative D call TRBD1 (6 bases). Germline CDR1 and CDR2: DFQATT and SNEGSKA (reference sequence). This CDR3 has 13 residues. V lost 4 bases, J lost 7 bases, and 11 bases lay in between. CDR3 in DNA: TGCAGTGCTAAGAACAGGGCAAATTCACCCCTCCACTTT. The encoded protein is CSAKNRANSPLHF.

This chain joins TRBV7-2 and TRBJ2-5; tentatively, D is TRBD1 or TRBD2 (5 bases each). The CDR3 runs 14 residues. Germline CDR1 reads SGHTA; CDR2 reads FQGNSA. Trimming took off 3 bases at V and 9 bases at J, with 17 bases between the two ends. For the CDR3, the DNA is TGTGCCAGCAGCTTTAAGAGCGGCCGAGGGGCCCAGTACTTC. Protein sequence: CASSFKSGRGAQYF.

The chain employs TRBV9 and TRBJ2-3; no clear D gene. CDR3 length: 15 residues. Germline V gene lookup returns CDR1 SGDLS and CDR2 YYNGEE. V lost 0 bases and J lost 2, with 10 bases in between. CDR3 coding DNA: TGTGCCAGCAGCGTAGATAGTCTATCCACAGATACGCAGTATTTT. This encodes CASSVDSLSTDTQYF.

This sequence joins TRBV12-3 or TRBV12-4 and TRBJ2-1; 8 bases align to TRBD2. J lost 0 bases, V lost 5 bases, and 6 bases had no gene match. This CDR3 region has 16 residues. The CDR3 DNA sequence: TGTGCCAGCAGTCCCCGACTAGCGCCCTCCTACAATGAGCAGTTCTTC. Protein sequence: CASSPRLAPSYNEQFF.

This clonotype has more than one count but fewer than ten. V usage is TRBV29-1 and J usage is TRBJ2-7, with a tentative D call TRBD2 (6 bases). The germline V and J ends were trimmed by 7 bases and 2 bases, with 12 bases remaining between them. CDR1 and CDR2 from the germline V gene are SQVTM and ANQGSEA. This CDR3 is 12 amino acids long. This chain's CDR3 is CSAEGEAYEQYF. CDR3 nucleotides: TGCAGCGCCGAAGGGGAGGCCTACGAGCAGTACTTC.

DNA for the CDR3: TGTGCCAGCAGCCCCGGACTAGCGGGAGGGGACCTGACCGGGGAGCTGTTTTTT. Protein product: CASSPGLAGGDLTGELFF. The V and J genes are TRBV9 and TRBJ2-2; TRBD2 matches 15 bases. The germline V gene encodes CDR1 SGDLS and CDR2 YYNGEE. CDR3 size: 18 residues. V lost 4 bases, J lost 5 bases, and 9 bases stayed unmatched.

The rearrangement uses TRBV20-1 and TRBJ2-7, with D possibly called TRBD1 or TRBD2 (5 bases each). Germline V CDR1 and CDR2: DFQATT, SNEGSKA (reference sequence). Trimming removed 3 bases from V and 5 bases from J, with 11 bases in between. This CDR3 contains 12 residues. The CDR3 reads CSASDSGDEQYF. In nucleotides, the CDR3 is TGCAGTGCTAGCGACAGCGGCGACGAGCAGTACTTC.

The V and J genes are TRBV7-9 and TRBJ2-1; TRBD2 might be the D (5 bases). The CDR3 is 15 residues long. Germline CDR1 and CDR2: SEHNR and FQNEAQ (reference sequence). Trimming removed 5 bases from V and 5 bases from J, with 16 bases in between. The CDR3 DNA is TGTGCCAGCAGCCTAAGCGGTGACCCTAACAATGAGCAGTTCTTC. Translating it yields CASSLSGDPNNEQFF.

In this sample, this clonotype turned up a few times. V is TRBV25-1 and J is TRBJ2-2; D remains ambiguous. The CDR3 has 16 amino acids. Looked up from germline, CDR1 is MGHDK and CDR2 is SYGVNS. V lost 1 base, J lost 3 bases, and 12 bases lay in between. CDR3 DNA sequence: TGTGCCAGCAGTGAATTTGAGACCAAGGACACCGGGGAGCTGTTTTTT. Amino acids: CASSEFETKDTGELFF. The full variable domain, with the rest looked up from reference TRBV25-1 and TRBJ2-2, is EADIYQTPRYLVIGTGKKITLECSQTMGHDKMYWYQQDPGMELHLIHYSYGVNSTEKGDLSSESTVSRIRTEHFPLTLESARPSHTSQYLCASSEFETKDTGELFFGEGSRLTVL.

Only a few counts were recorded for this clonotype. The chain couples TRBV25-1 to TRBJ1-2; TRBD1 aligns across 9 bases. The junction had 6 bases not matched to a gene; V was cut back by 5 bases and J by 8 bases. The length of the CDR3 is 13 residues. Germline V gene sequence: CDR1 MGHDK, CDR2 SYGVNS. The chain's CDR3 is CASSSGTGKGYTF. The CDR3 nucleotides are TGTGCCAGCAGTTCCGGGACAGGGAAAGGCTACACCTTC.

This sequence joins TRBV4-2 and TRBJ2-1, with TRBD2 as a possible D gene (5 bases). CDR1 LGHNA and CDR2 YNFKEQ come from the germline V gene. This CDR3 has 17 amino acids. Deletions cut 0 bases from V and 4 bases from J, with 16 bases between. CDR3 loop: CASSQEAALGGYNEQFF. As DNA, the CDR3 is TGTGCCAGCAGCCAAGAGGCGGCGCTCGGCGGGTACAATGAGCAGTTCTTC.

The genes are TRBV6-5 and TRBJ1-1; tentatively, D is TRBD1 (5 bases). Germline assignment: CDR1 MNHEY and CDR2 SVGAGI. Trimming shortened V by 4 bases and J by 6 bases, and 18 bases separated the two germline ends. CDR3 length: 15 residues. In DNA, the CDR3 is TGTGCCAGCAGTTCCTTAACGACAGCCGAAGCTGAAGCTTTCTTT. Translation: CASSSLTTAEAEAFF.

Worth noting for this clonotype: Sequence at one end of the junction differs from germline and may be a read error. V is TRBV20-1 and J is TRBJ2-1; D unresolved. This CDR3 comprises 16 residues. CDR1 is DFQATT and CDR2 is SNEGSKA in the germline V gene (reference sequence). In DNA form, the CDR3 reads TGCTGTGCTAGAGATACCGTCACAAGTCCGGACAATGAGCAGTTCTTC. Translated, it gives CCARDTVTSPDNEQFF.

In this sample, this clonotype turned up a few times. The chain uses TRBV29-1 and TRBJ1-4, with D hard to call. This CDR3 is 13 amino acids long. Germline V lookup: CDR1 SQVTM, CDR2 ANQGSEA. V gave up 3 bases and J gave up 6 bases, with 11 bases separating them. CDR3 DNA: TGCAGCGTTGAGTCGGAGACCCATGAAAAACTGTTTTTT. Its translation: CSVESETHEKLFF.

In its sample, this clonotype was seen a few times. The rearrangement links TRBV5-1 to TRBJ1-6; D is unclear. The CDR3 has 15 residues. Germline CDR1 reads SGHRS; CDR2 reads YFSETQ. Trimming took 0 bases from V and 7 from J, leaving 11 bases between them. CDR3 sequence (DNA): TGCGCCAGCAGCTTGGGAGGAAGTGGGAATTCACCCCTCCACTTT. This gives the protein CASSLGGSGNSPLHF.

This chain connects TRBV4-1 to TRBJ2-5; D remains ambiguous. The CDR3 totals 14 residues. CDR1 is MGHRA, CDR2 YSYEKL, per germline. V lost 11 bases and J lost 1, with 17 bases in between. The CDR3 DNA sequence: TGCGCCTCTCGACGAGCGTCAAGCCAAGAGACCCAGTACTTC. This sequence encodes CASRRASSQETQYF.

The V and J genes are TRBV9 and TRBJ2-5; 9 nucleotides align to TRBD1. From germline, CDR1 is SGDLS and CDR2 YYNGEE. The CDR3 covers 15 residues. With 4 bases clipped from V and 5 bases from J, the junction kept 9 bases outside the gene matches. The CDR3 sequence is CASSHGTGSLETQYF. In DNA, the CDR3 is TGTGCCAGCAGCCATGGGACAGGGAGTCTCGAGACCCAGTACTTC.

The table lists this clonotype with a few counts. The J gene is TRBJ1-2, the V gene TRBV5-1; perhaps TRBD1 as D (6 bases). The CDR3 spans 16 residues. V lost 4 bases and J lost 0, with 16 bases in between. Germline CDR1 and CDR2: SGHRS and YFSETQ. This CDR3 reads CASSPGTGQSNYGYTF. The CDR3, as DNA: TGCGCCAGCAGCCCCGGGACCGGACAGTCTAACTATGGCTACACCTTC.

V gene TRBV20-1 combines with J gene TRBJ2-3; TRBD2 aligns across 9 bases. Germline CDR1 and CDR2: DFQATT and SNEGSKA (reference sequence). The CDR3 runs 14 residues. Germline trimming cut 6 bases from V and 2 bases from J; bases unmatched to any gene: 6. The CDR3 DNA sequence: TGCAGTGCACCTAGCGGGGAGTTCACAGATACGCAGTATTTT. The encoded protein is CSAPSGEFTDTQYF.

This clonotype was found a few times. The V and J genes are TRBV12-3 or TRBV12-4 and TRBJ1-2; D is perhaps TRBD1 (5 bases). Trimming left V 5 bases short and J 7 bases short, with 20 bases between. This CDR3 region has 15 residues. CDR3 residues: CASSPAIQGGGGYTF. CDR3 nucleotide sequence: TGTGCCAGCAGTCCCGCAATCCAGGGTGGGGGTGGCTACACCTTC.

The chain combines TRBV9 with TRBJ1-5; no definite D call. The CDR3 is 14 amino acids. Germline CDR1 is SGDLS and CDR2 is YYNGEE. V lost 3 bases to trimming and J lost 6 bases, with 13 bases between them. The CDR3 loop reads CASSASAVGQPQHF. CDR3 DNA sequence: TGTGCCAGCAGCGCGTCAGCGGTCGGTCAGCCCCAGCATTTT.

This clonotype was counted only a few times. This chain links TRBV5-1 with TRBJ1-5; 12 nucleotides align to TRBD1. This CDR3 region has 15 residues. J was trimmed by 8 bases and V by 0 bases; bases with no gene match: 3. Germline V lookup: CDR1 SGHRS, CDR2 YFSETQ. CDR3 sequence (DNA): TGCGCCAGCAGCTTGGGGGACAGGGGGCTGGAGCCCCAGCATTTT. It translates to CASSLGDRGLEPQHF.

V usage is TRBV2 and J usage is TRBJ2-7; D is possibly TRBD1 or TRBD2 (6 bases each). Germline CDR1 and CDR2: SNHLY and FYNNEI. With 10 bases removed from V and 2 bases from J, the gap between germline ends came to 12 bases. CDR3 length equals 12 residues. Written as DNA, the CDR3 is TGTGCCATCGTCCGGGGGCCCTACGAGCAGTACTTC. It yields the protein CAIVRGPYEQYF.

CDR3 sequence (DNA): TGTGCCAGCAGGTCCGGGGTCTACGAGGGAGGCTACACCTTC. Amino acid sequence: CASRSGVYEGGYTF. This sequence joins TRBV7-9 and TRBJ1-2, with D unclear. Germline assignment: CDR1 SEHNR and CDR2 FQNEAQ (reference sequence). The CDR3 is made up of 14 amino acids. Trimming left V 6 bases short and J 8 bases short, with 19 bases between.

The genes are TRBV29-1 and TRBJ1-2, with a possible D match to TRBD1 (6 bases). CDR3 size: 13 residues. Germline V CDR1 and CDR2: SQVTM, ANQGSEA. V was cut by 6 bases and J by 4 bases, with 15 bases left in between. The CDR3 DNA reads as TGCAGCGTGGCTAGACAGGAGCTCTATGGCTACACCTTC. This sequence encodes CSVARQELYGYTF.

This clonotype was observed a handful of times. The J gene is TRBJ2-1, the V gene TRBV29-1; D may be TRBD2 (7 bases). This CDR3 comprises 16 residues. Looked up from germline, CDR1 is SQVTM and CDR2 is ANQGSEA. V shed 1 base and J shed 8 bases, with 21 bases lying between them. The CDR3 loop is CSVEALRRERGYEQFF. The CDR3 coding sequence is TGCAGCGTTGAAGCCCTCCGGCGGGAGAGGGGGTATGAGCAGTTCTTC.

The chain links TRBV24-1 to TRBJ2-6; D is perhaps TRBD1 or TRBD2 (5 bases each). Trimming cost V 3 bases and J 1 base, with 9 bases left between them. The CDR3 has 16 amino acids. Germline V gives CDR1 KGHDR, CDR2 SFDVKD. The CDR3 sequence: CATSDLRGSGANVLTF. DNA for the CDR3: TGTGCCACCAGTGATCTGAGGGGATCTGGGGCCAACGTCCTGACTTTC.

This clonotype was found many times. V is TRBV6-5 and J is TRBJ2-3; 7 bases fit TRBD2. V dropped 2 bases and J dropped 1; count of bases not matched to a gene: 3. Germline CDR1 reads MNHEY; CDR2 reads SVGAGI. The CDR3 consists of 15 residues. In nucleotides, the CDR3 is TGTGCCAGCAGTTACGTGGCGGGGGGCACAGATACGCAGTATTTT. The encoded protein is CASSYVAGGTDTQYF.